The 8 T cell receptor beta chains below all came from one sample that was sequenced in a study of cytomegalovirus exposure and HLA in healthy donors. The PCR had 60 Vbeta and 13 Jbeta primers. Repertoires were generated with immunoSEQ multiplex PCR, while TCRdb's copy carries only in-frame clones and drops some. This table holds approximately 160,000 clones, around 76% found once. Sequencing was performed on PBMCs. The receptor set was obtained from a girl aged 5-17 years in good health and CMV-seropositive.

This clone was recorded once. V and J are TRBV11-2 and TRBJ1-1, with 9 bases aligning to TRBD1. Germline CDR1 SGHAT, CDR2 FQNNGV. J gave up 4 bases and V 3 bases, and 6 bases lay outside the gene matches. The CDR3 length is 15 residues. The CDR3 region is CASSFFAGQGTEAFF. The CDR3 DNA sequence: TGTGCCAGCAGCTTCTTCGCGGGACAGGGCACTGAAGCTTTCTTT.

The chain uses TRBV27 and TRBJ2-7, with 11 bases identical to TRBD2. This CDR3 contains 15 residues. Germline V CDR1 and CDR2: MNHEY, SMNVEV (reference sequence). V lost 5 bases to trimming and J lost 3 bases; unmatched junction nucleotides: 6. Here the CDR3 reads CASSPQLAGVYEQYF. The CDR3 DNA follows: TGTGCCAGCAGTCCCCAACTAGCGGGAGTCTACGAGCAGTACTTC.

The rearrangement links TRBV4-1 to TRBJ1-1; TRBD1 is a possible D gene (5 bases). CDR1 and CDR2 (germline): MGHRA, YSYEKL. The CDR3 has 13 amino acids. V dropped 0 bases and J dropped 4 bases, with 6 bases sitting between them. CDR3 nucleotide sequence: TGCGCCAGCAGCCAAGAGGGGGGCACTGAAGCTTTCTTT. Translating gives CASSQEGGTEAFF.

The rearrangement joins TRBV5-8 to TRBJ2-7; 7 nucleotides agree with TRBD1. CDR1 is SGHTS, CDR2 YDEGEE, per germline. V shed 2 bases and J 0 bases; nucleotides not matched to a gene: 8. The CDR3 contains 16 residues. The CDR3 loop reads CASSFPWTGHSYEQYF. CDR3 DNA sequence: TGTGCCAGCAGCTTTCCCTGGACAGGCCACTCCTACGAGCAGTACTTC. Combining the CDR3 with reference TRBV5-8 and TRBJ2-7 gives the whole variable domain EAGVTQSPTHLIKTRGQQATLRCSPISGHTSVYWYQQALGLGLQFLLWYDEGEERNRGNFPPRFSGRQFPNYSSELNVNALELEDSALYLCASSFPWTGHSYEQYFGPGTRLTVT.

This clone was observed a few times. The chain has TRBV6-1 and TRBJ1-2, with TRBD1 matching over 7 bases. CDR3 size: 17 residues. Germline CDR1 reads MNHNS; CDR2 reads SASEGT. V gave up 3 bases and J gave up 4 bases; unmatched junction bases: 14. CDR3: CASSDLTGTATPYGYTF. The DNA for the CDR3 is TGTGCCAGCAGTGACCTAACCGGGACAGCGACCCCCTATGGCTACACCTTC.

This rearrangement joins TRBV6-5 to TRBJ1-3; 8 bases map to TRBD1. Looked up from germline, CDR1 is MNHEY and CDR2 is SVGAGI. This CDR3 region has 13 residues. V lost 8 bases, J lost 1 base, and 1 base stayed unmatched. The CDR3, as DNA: TGTGCCAGCGGACAGGGATCTGGAAACACCATATATTTT. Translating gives CASGQGSGNTIYF.

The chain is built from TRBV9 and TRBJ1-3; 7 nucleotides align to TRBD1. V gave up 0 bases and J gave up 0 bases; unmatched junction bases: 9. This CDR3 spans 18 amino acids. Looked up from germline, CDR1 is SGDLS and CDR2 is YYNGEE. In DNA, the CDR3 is TGTGCCAGCAGCGTAGCGGACAGGCGAACAATCTCTGGAAACACCATATATTTT. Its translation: CASSVADRRTISGNTIYF.

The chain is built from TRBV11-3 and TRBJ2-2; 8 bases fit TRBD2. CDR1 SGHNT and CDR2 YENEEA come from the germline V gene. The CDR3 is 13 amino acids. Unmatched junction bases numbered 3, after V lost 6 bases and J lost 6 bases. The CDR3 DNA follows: TGTGCCAGCAGGCGGACTAGCCCCGGGGAGCTGTTTTTT. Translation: CASRRTSPGELFF.